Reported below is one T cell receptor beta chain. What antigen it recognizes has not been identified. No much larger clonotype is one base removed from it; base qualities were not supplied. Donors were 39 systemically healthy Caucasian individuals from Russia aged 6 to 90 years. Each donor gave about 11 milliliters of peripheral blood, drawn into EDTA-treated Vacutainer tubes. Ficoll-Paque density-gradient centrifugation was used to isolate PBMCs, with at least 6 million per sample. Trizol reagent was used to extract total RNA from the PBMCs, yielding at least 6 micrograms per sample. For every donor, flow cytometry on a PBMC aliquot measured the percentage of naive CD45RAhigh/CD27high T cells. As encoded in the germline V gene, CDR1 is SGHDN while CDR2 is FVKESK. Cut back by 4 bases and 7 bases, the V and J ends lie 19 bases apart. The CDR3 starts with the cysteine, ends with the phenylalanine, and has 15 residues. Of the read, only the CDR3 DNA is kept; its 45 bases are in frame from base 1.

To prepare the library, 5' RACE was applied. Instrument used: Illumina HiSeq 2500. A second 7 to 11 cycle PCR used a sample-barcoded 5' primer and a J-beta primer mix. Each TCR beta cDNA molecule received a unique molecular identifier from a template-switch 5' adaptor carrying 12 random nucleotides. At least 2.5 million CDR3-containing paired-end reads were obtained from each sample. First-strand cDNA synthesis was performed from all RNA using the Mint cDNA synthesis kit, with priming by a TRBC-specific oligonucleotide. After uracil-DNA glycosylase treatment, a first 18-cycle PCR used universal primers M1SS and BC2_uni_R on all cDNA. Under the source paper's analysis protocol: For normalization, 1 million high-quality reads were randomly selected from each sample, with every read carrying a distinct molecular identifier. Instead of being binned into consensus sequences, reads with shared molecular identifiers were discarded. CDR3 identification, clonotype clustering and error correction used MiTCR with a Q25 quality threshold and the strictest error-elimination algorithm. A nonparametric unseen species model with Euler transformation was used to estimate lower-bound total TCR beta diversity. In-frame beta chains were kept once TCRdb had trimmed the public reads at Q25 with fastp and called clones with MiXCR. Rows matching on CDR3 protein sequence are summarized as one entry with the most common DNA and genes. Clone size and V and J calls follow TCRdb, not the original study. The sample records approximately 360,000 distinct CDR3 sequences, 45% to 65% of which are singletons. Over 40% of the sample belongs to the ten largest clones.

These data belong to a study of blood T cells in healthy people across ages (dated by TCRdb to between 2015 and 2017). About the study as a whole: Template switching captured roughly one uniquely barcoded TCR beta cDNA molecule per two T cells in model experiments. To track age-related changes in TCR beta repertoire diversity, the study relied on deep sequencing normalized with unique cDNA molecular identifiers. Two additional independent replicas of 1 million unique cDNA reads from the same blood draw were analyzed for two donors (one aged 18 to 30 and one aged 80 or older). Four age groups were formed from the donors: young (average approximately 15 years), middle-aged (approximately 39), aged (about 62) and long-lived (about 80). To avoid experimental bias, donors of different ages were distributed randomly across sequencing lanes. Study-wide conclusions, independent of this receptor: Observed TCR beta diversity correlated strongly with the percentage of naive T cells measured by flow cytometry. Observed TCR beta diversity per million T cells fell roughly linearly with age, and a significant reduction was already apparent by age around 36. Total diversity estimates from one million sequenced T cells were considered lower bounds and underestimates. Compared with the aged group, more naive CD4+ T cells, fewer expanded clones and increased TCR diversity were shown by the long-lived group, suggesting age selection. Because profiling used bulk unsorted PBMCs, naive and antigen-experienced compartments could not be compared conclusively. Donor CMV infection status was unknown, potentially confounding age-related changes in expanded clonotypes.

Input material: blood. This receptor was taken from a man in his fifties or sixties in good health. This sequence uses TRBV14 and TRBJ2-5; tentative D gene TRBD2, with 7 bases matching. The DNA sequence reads TGTGCCAGCAGCCCGTGGGGGGGCAACAGCGGGACCCAGTACTTC. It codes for CASSPWGGNSGTQYF.